This T cell receptor (beta chain) is from a study of prognosis after radiotherapy for stage I lung cancer. Study overall: Every lung cancer patient of the non-small cell type was deemed medically inoperable. Study-wide results and caveats: There was no determination made of whether the expanded TCR clones were tumor-specific.

This clonotype was seen at least ten times. Its antigen remains unidentified. This CDR3 is built from 16 residues. Germline assignment: CDR1 PRHDT and CDR2 FYEKMQ (reference sequence). V was pared by 0 bases and J by 4 bases, with 15 bases between. CDR3 of TCR beta was amplified from genomic DNA via a two-round multiplex PCR. Every TRBV and TRBJ gene had its own specific primer in first-round PCR. Using its own MiXCR run on the multiplex PCR reads, TCRdb lists one record per CDR3 protein. The repertoire holds approximately 18,000 distinct CDR3 sequences, with 15% to 20% as singletons. This clonotype was obtained from a donor aged 50 or older with non-small cell lung cancer. The chain recombines TRBV13 with TRBJ2-5, with D possibly being TRBD1 or TRBD2 (6 bases each). The sequenced sample was PBMCs, obtained before or after stereotactic body radiation therapy (not recorded which). CDR3 bases: TGTGCCAGCAGCTTAGGGGCCGCTGGGGGGCTAGAGACCCAGTACTTC. As protein: CASSLGAAGGLETQYF.